These T cell receptor beta chains were read from a single sample in a study of cytomegalovirus exposure and HLA in healthy donors. Profiled with immunoSEQ multiplex PCR; TCRdb holds only in-frame clones, not every one. The sample comprises around 190,000 clones, 70% to 90% of which are singletons, and around 0.31% rests with the top ten. Material for sequencing was PBMCs. These receptor sequences come from a young woman in good health and CMV-seronegative. CDR3s include the opening cysteine and the closing phenylalanine or tryptophan. The D gene is left open where the match is weak. Clone size is shown for a subset of rows, as once, few, many or a class of expanded clone.

j_call v_call d_call cdr3_length clone_size cdr3_aa cdr3_nt
TRBJ2-5 TRBV5-1 . 12 once CASRNGGETQYF TGCGCCAGCAGGAATGGCGGGGAGACCCAGTACTTC
TRBJ1-5 TRBV27 . 16 . CASSPGGTYSNQPQHF TGTGCCAGCAGCCCTGGCGGAACCTATAGCAATCAGCCCCAGCATTTT
TRBJ2-6 TRBV13 TRBD1 14 . CASSSQGGANVLTF TGTGCCAGCAGCTCCCAAGGGGGCGCCAACGTCCTGACTTTC
TRBJ1-3 TRBV15 . 15 . CATSRDLAGGATIYF TGTGCCACCAGCAGAGATTTGGCAGGAGGTGCCACCATATATTTT
TRBJ1-2 TRBV6-1 . 12 . CASRKTLIGYTF TGTGCCAGCAGAAAAACATTAATCGGCTACACCTTC
TRBJ1-3 TRBV18 TRBD1 15 few CASSPTTGSGNTIYF TGTGCCAGCTCACCAACGACAGGGAGTGGAAACACCATATATTTT
TRBJ2-1 TRBV7-9 . 16 . CASSSPLAPIYNEQFF TGTGCCAGCAGCTCCCCCCTAGCGCCCATTTACAATGAGCAGTTCTTC
TRBJ2-7 TRBV4-2 TRBD1 15 . CASSQEGQGAYEQYF TGTGCCAGCAGCCAAGAGGGACAGGGCGCCTACGAGCAGTACTTC
TRBJ2-7 TRBV30 . 15 few CAWSAVRDGSYEQYF TGTGCCTGGAGTGCCGTCCGGGACGGGAGTTACGAGCAGTACTTC
TRBJ2-1 TRBV19 TRBD2 14 . CASSMGLAGNEQFF TGTGCCAGTAGTATGGGACTAGCGGGAAATGAGCAGTTCTTC
TRBJ2-7 TRBV19 TRBD1 13 . CASTDRVSYEQYF TGTGCCAGTACGGACAGGGTCTCCTACGAGCAGTACTTC
TRBJ1-2 TRBV13 . 14 . CASSLSLTSGGYTF TGTGCCAGCAGCTTAAGCTTAACGTCAGGGGGCTACACCTTC
TRBJ2-2 TRBV6-1 TRBD2 16 . CASSGLGLAGTGELFF TGTGCCAGCAGTGGCCTTGGACTAGCCGGCACCGGGGAGCTGTTTTTT
TRBJ1-5 TRBV7-2 . 14 . CASSSGLAYQPQHF TGTGCCAGCAGCTCGGGACTCGCCTATCAGCCCCAGCATTTT
TRBJ1-1 TRBV6-1 . 12 once CASDLGVAEAFF TGTGCCAGCGACTTAGGGGTCGCTGAAGCTTTCTTT
TRBJ2-1 TRBV19 . 15 . CASSWRESPYNEQFF TGTGCCAGTAGTTGGAGGGAGAGTCCGTACAATGAGCAGTTCTTC
TRBJ2-5 TRBV28 . 13 . CASSGTPPGEQYF TGTGCCAGCAGTGGAACTCCTCCGGGGGAGCAGTACTTC